Below, 23 T cell receptor beta chains from the same sample are listed, as sequenced in a study of T cells in localized non-small cell lung cancer. Sequencing used immunoSEQ multiplex PCR; TCRdb keeps in-frame clones, though not all of them. This sample has roughly 20,000 clones, with approximately 85% found just once. Sequenced material: peripheral blood mononuclear cells, taken before any cancer treatment. The receptors were gathered from a male donor at least 60 years old with stage II lung adenocarcinoma.

The V call is TRBV15, the J call TRBJ2-5; D is ambiguous. The germline gives CDR1 LNHNV, CDR2 YYDKDF (reference sequence). Trimming removed 2 bases at V and 0 bases at J, with 10 bases between. CDR3 length equals 15 residues. DNA for the CDR3: TGTGCCACCAGCAGACCAACTGAGTACCAAGAGACCCAGTACTTC. This codes for CATSRPTEYQETQYF.

The V gene is TRBV9, the J gene TRBJ2-7; 11 nucleotides match TRBD2. V lost 4 bases and J lost 2; bases outside the gene matches: 5. The V gene's germline CDR1 is SGDLS and CDR2 YYNGEE. The CDR3 sequence is 15 residues long. The CDR3 DNA sequence: TGTGCCAGCAGCCTGGGACTAGCGGAGCCCTACGAGCAGTACTTC. Translating it yields CASSLGLAEPYEQYF.

The rearrangement uses TRBV27 and TRBJ1-1; D is undetermined. Germline V lookup: CDR1 MNHEY, CDR2 SMNVEV (reference sequence). The V gene lost 0 bases and the J gene lost 0 bases, with 8 bases spanning the gap. The CDR3 runs 15 residues. The CDR3 here is CASSLSTGLNTEAFF. DNA for the CDR3: TGTGCCAGCAGTTTATCGACGGGATTGAACACTGAAGCTTTCTTT.

CDR3 region: CASSPGANYGYTF. The CDR3, as DNA: TGTGCCAGCAGCCCCGGGGCTAACTATGGCTACACCTTC. This chain links TRBV6-6 with TRBJ1-2; unclear D gene. Germline loops: CDR1 MNHNY, CDR2 SVGAGI (reference sequence). CDR3 length: 13 residues. The V end was cut by 6 bases, the J end by 0 bases, with 8 bases between.

The chain has TRBV11-1 and TRBJ2-3; unclear D gene. Germline V gene data show CDR1 as SGHAT and CDR2 as FQDESV (reference sequence). The V gene lost 5 bases and the J gene lost 6 bases, with 9 bases spanning the gap. This CDR3 contains 12 residues. CDR3 sequence (DNA): TGTGCCAGCAGCCTTGGTTTCGATACGCAGTATTTT. As protein: CASSLGFDTQYF.

This chain joins TRBV25-1 and TRBJ1-2; TRBD1 matches 8 bases. V shed 6 bases and J 6 bases; nucleotides not matched to a gene: 9. The CDR3 has 14 amino acids. Germline loops: CDR1 MGHDK, CDR2 SYGVNS. The CDR3 bases are TGTGCCAGCAGCCACCTGGACAGGGAAAATGGCTACACCTTC. Protein product: CASSHLDRENGYTF.

The chain links TRBV5-1 to TRBJ2-5, with TRBD1 matching over 10 bases. V lost 0 bases, J lost 6 bases, and 5 bases stayed unmatched. Per germline, CDR1 SGHRS and CDR2 YFSETQ. The CDR3 is made up of 15 amino acids. The DNA of the CDR3 is TGCGCCAGCAGCTTGGGACAGGGGGCCGTGAAGACCCAGTACTTC. It is translated as CASSLGQGAVKTQYF.

This sequence joins TRBV20-1 and TRBJ2-1; D is ambiguous. This CDR3 contains 11 residues. The germline V and J ends were trimmed by 5 bases and 4 bases, with 6 bases remaining between them. CDR1 and CDR2 from the germline V gene are DFQATT and SNEGSKA (reference sequence). CDR3 residues: CSAADYNEQFF. The CDR3, as DNA: TGCAGTGCTGCCGATTACAATGAGCAGTTCTTC.

This chain links TRBV7-3 with TRBJ2-3; TRBD2 matches 8 bases. This CDR3 has 15 amino acids. The trim removed 0 bases at V and 4 bases at J, leaving 3 bases unmatched. The germline gives CDR1 SGHTA, CDR2 FQGTGA. The CDR3 DNA reads as TGTGCCAGCAGCTTAACCAGCGGGAGCGCAGATACGCAGTATTTT. Translating gives CASSLTSGSADTQYF.

The chain links TRBV5-8 to TRBJ1-5; weak D call: TRBD1 (5 bases). Trimming pared 2 bases from V and 4 bases from J, leaving 16 bases between. The CDR3 spans 16 residues. Per the germline V gene, CDR1 is SGHTS and CDR2 is YDEGEE. The CDR3 loop reads CASSLYPQGRNQPQHF. Here the CDR3 DNA reads TGTGCCAGCAGCTTATACCCCCAGGGTCGGAATCAGCCCCAGCATTTT.

The chain employs TRBV5-1 and TRBJ2-3; 8 bases agree with TRBD1. Trimming cost V 4 bases and J 3 bases; bases outside gene matches: 10. Germline V CDR1 and CDR2: SGHRS, YFSETQ. The CDR3 totals 16 residues. The CDR3 DNA sequence: TGCGCCAGCAGCCCCACGGACAGGGATGGAACAGATACGCAGTATTTT. It codes for CASSPTDRDGTDTQYF.

The chain employs TRBV5-5 and TRBJ2-3; weak D call: TRBD1 (5 bases). Per the germline V gene, CDR1 is SGHKS and CDR2 is YYEKEE (reference sequence). Trimming removed 4 bases at V and 2 bases at J, with 14 bases between. This CDR3 has 15 amino acids. CDR3 nucleotides: TGTGCCAGCAGCCCAAATGACAGAGACACAGATACGCAGTATTTT. This gives the protein CASSPNDRDTDTQYF.

This chain connects TRBV2 to TRBJ2-2; 12 bases are a match to TRBD2. The germline gives CDR1 SNHLY, CDR2 FYNNEI. J was trimmed by 4 bases and V by 2 bases; bases with no gene match: 5. The CDR3 is made up of 17 amino acids. The CDR3 here is CASSEPTSGRITGELFF. CDR3 coding DNA: TGTGCCAGCAGTGAACCGACTAGCGGGAGAATCACCGGGGAGCTGTTTTTT.

Only one count was recorded for this clone. This chain uses TRBV27 with TRBJ1-1, with D unresolved. The germline V and J ends were trimmed by 5 bases and 5 bases, with 12 bases remaining between them. The CDR3 has 13 amino acids. Germline V gene lookup returns CDR1 MNHEY and CDR2 SMNVEV (reference sequence). The CDR3: CASSNPLWTEAFF. The DNA for the CDR3 is TGTGCCAGCAGTAACCCCCTGTGGACTGAAGCTTTCTTT.

The chain recombines TRBV6-4 with TRBJ2-1; unclear D gene. This CDR3 spans 15 amino acids. V dropped 6 bases and J dropped 2 bases, with 14 bases sitting between them. Germline CDR1 reads MRHNA; CDR2 reads SNTAGT. As DNA, the CDR3 is TGTGCCAGCAGAACGTCAGCTGGCCCCTACAATGAGCAGTTCTTC. This encodes CASRTSAGPYNEQFF.

The chain uses TRBV4-1 and TRBJ2-3, with 8 positions matching TRBD2. Germline CDR1 reads MGHRA; CDR2 reads YSYEKL. With V trimmed by 4 bases and J by 2 bases, 8 bases remained unmatched. The CDR3 runs to 16 residues. In DNA form, the CDR3 reads TGCGCCAGCAGCCGGGGGGCTAGCGGGTTCACAGATACGCAGTATTTT. Protein sequence: CASSRGASGFTDTQYF.

Details on this clone: A junction end diverges from the germline sequence, so it may reflect a read error. The genes are TRBV15 and TRBJ2-7, with 10 bases that match TRBD1. The germline V gene encodes CDR1 LNHNV and CDR2 YYDKDF (reference sequence). The CDR3 sequence is 12 residues long. CDR3 amino acids: CATSRDTGTGEF. CDR3 in DNA: TGTGCCACCAGCAGAGATACCGGGACAGGGGAATTC. Complete variable domain (other parts from reference TRBV15 and TRBJ2-7): DAMVIQNPRYQVTQFGKPVTLSCSQTLNHNVMYWYQQKSSQAPKLLFHYYDKDFNNEADTPDNFQSRRPNTSFCFLDIRSPGLGDTAMYLCATSRDTGTGEFGPGTRLTVT.

This chain uses TRBV6-1 with TRBJ1-2; 7 bases match TRBD1. The CDR3 totals 12 residues. Germline loops: CDR1 MNHNS, CDR2 SASEGT. V was clipped by 7 bases and J by 9 bases; unmatched bases: 8. The CDR3 sequence: CASTTGQWSYTF. In DNA, the CDR3 is TGTGCCAGCACTACGGGACAGTGGAGCTACACCTTC.

The chain recombines TRBV6-5 with TRBJ2-7; 7 bases map to TRBD1. Trimming removed 2 bases from V and 6 bases from J; junction bases left unmatched: 4. In germline, CDR1 is MNHEY, CDR2 SVGAGI. CDR3 size: 13 residues. Written as DNA, the CDR3 is TGTGCCAGCAGTTACCGACAGGGCGGCGAGCAGTACTTC. Amino acids: CASSYRQGGEQYF.

This sequence joins TRBV5-1 and TRBJ1-1; tentatively, D is TRBD1 (5 bases). CDR1 is SGHRS, CDR2 YFSETQ, per germline. This CDR3 has 15 amino acids. The ends were cut back, 0 bases at V and 3 bases at J, with 12 bases in the middle. CDR3 bases: TGCGCCAGCAGCTTGGTTCCCGGAGGGGACACTGAAGCTTTCTTT. This encodes CASSLVPGGDTEAFF.

J is TRBJ1-4 and V is TRBV27, with 8 bases that match TRBD1. The CDR3 sequence is 17 residues long. After removal of 3 bases from V and 3 bases from J, the junction contained 9 bases not matched to a gene. Germline assignment: CDR1 MNHEY and CDR2 SMNVEV (reference sequence). The DNA of the CDR3 is TGTGCCAGCAGTTTCATCGGACAGGGCTCTCCTAATGAAAAACTGTTTTTT. Translating it yields CASSFIGQGSPNEKLFF.

The V gene is TRBV10-1, the J gene TRBJ1-1; D perhaps matches TRBD1 (5 bases). This CDR3 spans 13 amino acids. Germline CDR1 is WNHNN and CDR2 is SYGVQD (reference sequence). Between the trimmed V and J ends, which lost 4 bases and 4 bases, there was a span of 10 bases. CDR3 DNA sequence: TGCGCCAGCAGTGTGCGGGGCTTCACTGAAGCTTTCTTT. Translating it yields CASSVRGFTEAFF.

The chain employs TRBV5-1 and TRBJ1-1; the D gene is possibly TRBD1 (5 bases). This CDR3 spans 15 amino acids. V shed 1 base and J shed 1 base, with 11 bases lying between them. Per germline, CDR1 SGHRS and CDR2 YFSETQ. Written as DNA, the CDR3 is TGCGCCAGCAGCTTGAACACAGGCGAGAACACTGAAGCTTTCTTT. The encoded protein is CASSLNTGENTEAFF.